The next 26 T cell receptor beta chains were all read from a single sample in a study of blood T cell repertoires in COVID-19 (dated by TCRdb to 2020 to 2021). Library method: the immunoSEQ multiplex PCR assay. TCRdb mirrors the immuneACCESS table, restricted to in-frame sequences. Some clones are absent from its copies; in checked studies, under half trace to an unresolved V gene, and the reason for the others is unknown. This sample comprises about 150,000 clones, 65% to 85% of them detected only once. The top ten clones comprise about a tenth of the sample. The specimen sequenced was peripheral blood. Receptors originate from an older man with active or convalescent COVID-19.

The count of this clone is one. The CDR3 DNA is TGTGCCAGCAGTTACTCAGCAGGGGGCACTGAAGCTTTCTTT. As protein: CASSYSAGGTEAFF. J is TRBJ1-1 and V is TRBV6-5; TRBD1 agrees at 7 bases. Germline CDR1 and CDR2: MNHEY and SVGAGI. With V trimmed by 0 bases and J by 4 bases, 2 bases remained unmatched. CDR3 size: 14 residues.

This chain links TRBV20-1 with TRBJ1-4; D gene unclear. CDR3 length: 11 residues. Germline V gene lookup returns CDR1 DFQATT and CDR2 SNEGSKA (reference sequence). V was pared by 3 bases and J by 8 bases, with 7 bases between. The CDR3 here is CSASNSEKLFF. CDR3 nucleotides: TGCAGTGCTAGTAACAGCGAAAAACTGTTTTTT.

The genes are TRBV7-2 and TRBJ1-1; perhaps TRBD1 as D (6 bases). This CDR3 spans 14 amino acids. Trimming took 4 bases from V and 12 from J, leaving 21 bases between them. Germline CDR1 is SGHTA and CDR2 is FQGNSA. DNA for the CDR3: TGTGCCAGCAGCTCCACAGGGTACCCAAGGGAATCTTTCTTT. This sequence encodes CASSSTGYPRESFF.

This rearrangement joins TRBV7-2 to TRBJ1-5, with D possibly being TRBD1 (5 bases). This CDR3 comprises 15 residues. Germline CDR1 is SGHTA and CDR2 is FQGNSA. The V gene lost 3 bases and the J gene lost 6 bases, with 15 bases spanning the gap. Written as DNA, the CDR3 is TGTGCCAGCAGCTTTTTTGCTGACAGTCGTCAGCCCCAGCATTTT. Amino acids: CASSFFADSRQPQHF.

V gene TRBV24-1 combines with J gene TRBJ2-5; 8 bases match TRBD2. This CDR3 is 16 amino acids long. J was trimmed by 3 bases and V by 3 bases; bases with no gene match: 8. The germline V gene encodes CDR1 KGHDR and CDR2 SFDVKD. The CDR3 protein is CATSDLPSGREETQYF. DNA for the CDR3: TGTGCCACCAGTGATCTGCCTAGCGGGCGGGAAGAGACCCAGTACTTC.

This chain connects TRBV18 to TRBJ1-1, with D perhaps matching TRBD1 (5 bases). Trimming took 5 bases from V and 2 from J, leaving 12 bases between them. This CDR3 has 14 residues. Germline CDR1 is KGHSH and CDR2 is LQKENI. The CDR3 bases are TGTGCCAGCTCAGAGACAGCCCTAAACACTGAAGCTTTCTTT. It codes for CASSETALNTEAFF.

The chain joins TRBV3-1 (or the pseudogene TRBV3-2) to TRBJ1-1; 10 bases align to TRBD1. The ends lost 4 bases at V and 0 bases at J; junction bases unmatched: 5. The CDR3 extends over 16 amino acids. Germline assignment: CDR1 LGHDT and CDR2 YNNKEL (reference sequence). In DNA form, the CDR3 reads TGTGCCAGCAGCCTTGGACAGGGGGTCATGAACACTGAAGCTTTCTTT. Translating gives CASSLGQGVMNTEAFF.

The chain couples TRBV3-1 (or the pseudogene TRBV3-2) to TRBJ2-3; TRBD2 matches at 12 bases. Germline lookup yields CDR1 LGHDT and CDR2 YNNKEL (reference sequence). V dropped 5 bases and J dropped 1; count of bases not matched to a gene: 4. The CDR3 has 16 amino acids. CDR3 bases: TGTGCCAGCAGCAAGACTAGCGGGGGCCGCACAGATACGCAGTATTTT. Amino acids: CASSKTSGGRTDTQYF.

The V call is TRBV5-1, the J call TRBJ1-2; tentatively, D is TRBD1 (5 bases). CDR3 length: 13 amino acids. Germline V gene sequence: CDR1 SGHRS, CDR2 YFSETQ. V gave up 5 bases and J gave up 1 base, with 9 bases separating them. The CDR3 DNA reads TGCGCCAGCAGTCACGGGGGTAACTATGGCTACACCTTC. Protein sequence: CASSHGGNYGYTF.

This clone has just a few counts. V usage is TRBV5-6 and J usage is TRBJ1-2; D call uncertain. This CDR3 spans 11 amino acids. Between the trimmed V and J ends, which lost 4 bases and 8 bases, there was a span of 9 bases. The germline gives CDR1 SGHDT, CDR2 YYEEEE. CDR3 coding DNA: TGTGCCAGCAGCACCACAGTAGGCTACACCTTC. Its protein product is CASSTTVGYTF.

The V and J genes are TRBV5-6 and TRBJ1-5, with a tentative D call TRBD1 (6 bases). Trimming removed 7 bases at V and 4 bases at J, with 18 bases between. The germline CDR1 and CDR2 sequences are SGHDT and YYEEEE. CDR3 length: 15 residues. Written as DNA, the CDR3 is TGTGCCAGCGGCAAAAAAGACAGGCAAAATCAGCCCCAGCATTTT. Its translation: CASGKKDRQNQPQHF.

The CDR3, as DNA: TGTGCCAGTAGTATCAGGGGGCCGACTGAAGCTTTCTTT. Its translation is CASSIRGPTEAFF. The rearrangement uses TRBV19 and TRBJ1-1; 8 nucleotides align to TRBD1. J gave up 5 bases and V 3 bases, and 2 bases lay outside the gene matches. CDR3 size: 13 residues. CDR1 and CDR2 (germline): LNHDA, SQIVND (reference sequence). The full variable domain, rest sourced from reference TRBV19 and TRBJ1-1, is DGGITQSPKYLFRKEGQNVTLSCEQNLNHDAMYWYRQDPGQGLRLIYYSQIVNDFQKGDIAEGYSVSREKKESFPLTVTSAQKNPTAFYLCASSIRGPTEAFFGQGTRLTVV.

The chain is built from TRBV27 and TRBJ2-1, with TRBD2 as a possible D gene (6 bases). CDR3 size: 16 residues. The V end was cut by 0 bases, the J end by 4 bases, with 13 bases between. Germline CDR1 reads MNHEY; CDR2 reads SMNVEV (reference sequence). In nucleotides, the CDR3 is TGTGCCAGCAGTTTATCGCGGGGATCTAGGTACAATGAGCAGTTCTTC. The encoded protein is CASSLSRGSRYNEQFF.

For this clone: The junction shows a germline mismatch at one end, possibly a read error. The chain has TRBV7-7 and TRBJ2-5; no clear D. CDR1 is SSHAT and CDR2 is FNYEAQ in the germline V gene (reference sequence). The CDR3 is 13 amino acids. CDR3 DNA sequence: TGTGCTAGCAGCCTTCGACAAAGAGAGACCCAGTACTTC. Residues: CASSLRQRETQYF.

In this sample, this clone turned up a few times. CDR3 in DNA: TGTGCCAGCAGTGAAGGAGCACCAAATGAAAAACTGTTTTTT. Protein sequence: CASSEGAPNEKLFF. The chain links TRBV2 to TRBJ1-4; D remains unclear. Germline loops: CDR1 SNHLY, CDR2 FYNNEI. The CDR3 is made up of 14 amino acids. V was cut by 1 base and J by 5 bases, with 8 bases left in between. Based on the CDR3 plus reference TRBV2 and TRBJ1-4, the full variable domain is EPEVTQTPSHQVTQMGQEVILRCVPISNHLYFYWYRQILGQKVEFLVSFYNNEISEKSEIFDDQFSVERPDGSNFTLKIRSTKLEDSAMYFCASSEGAPNEKLFFGSGTQLSVL.

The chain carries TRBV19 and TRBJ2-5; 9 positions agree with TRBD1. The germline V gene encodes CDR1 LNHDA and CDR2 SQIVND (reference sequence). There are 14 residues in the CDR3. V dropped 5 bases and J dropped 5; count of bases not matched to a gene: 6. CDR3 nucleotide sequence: TGTGCCAGTAGTTCACAGGGGGCAGGGGAGACCCAGTACTTC. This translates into CASSSQGAGETQYF.

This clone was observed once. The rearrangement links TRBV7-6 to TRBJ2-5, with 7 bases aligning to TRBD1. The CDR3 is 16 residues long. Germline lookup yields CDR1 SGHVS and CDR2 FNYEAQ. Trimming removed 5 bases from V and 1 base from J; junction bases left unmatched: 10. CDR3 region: CASSLGTANPQETQYF. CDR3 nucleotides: TGTGCCAGCAGCCTCGGGACAGCTAACCCCCAAGAGACCCAGTACTTC.

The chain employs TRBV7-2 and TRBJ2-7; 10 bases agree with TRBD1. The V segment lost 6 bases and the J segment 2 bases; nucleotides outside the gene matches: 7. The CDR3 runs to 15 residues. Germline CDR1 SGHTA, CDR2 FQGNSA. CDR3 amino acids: CASRPAGTGAYEQYF. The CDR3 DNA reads TGTGCCAGCAGACCCGCAGGGACAGGGGCCTACGAGCAGTACTTC.

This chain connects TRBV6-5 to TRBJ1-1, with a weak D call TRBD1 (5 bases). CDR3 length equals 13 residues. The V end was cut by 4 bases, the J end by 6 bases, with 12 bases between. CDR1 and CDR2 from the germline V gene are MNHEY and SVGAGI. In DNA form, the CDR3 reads TGTGCCAGCAGTTTCGAGCGGGGCCCTGAAGCTTTCTTT. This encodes CASSFERGPEAFF.

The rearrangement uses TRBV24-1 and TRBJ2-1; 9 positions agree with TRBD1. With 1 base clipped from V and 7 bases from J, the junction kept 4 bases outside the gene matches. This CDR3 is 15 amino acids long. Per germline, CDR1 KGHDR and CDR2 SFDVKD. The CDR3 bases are TGTGCCACCAGTGATTTCGGGACAGGGTTGAATGAGCAGTTCTTC. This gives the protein CATSDFGTGLNEQFF.

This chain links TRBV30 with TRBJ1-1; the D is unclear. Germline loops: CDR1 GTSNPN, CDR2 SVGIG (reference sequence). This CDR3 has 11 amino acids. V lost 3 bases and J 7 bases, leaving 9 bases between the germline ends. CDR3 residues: CAWRFSGEAFF. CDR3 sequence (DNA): TGTGCCTGGAGGTTTAGTGGTGAAGCTTTCTTT.

Here the CDR3 reads CAWGYGGTRGNQPQHF. CDR3 nucleotide sequence: TGTGCCTGGGGATACGGGGGTACGCGGGGCAATCAGCCCCAGCATTTT. This rearrangement joins TRBV30 to TRBJ1-5, with TRBD1 as a possible D gene (5 bases). Germline V lookup: CDR1 GTSNPN, CDR2 SVGIG (reference sequence). The CDR3 runs 16 residues. V was clipped by 5 bases and J by 2 bases, with 19 bases between them.

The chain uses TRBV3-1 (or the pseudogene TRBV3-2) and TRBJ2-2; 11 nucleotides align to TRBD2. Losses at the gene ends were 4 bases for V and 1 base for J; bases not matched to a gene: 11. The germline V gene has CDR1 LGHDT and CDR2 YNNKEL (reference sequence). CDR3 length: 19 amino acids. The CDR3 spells CASSRRRGGLAENTGELFF. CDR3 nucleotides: TGTGCCAGCAGCCGCCGCCGGGGGGGACTAGCGGAGAACACCGGGGAGCTGTTTTTT.

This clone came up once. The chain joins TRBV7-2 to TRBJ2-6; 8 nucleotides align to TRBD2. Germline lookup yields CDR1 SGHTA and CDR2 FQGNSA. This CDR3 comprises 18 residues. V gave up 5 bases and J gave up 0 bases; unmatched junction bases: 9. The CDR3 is CASSPKRGPSSGANVLTF. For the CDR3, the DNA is TGTGCCAGCAGCCCAAAGCGGGGGCCCTCCTCTGGGGCCAACGTCCTGACTTTC.

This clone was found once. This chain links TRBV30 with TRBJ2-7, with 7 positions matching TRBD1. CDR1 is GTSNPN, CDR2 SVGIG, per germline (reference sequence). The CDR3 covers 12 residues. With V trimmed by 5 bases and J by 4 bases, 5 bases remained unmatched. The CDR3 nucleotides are TGTGCCTGGGGGGACAGAAGGTACGAGCAGTACTTC. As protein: CAWGDRRYEQYF.

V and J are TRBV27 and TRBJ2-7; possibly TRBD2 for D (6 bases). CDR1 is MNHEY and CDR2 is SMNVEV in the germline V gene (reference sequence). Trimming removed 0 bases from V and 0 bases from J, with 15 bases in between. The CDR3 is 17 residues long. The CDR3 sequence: CASSLSRGPTASYEQYF. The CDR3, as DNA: TGTGCCAGCAGTTTATCGCGGGGACCAACTGCCTCCTACGAGCAGTACTTC.